The clone carrying this T cell receptor beta chain was observed a single time. Its antigen is currently unknown. These data belong to a study of PD-1 blockade in classical Hodgkin lymphoma. Findings and caveats of the study: Nivolumab initiation under 1 year post-ASCT meant exclusion. It was among complete responders that baseline diversity resembled that of newly diagnosed patients. Before treatment, TCR diversity in newly diagnosed patients was reportedly lower than in healthy donors.

Time point: cycle 4 day 1 (C4D1), after more than five weeks of nivolumab. There was relapse after autologous stem cell transplantation in every patient, and there was variation in brentuximab vedotin exposure. Classifying best responses yielded complete response, partial response or progressive disease. J lost 6 bases, V lost 5 bases, and 2 bases had no gene match. The CDR3 has 12 residues. Germline V lookup: CDR1 MNHEY, CDR2 SVGAGI. Measured with immunoSEQ multiplex PCR; TCRdb has only the in-frame clones, and not every one. Seen here are 64,000 or so clones, over 85% observed once, and the top ten hold about 8%.

The receptor comes from a human donor with classical Hodgkin lymphoma. This specimen was peripheral blood mononuclear cells (PBMCs), taken before the fourth cycle of nivolumab. The gene calls are TRBV6-5 and TRBJ2-7, with 9 bases lining up with TRBD1. The chain's CDR3 is CASSTTGGEQYF. The CDR3 coding sequence is TGTGCCAGCAGTACGACAGGGGGCGAGCAGTACTTC.